The next 11 T cell receptor beta chains were all read from a single sample in a study of low-dose radiotherapy and immunotherapy resistance in tumors. TRAV- and TRBV-specific primers primed first-strand cDNA, covering alpha and beta chains. The TCRs were subjected to amplification over approximately 19 PCR cycles employing a constant-region primer in conjunction with a V-primer adapter. TCRdb re-derived calls from the reads in MiXCR, one entry per CDR3 protein. The data contain 65,000 to 95,000 distinct CDR3 sequences, around a sixth of them singletons. The time point was: after trial treatment. Treatment meaning: LDRT plus nivolumab, ipilimumab, low-dose cyclophosphamide and aspirin (RACIN trial). Sequenced material: PBMCs, taken after low-dose radiotherapy plus immunotherapy. The source is a male donor with prostate cancer.

In its sample, this clonotype was seen many times. CDR3 in amino acids: CASTERNTGELFF. The CDR3 DNA reads as TGTGCCAGCACCGAGCGCAACACCGGGGAGCTGTTTTTT. The V call is TRBV6-1, the J call TRBJ2-2; D call uncertain. The germline CDR1 and CDR2 sequences are MNHNS and SASEGT. This CDR3 comprises 13 residues. The V gene lost 7 bases and the J gene lost 2 bases, with 8 bases spanning the gap.

This clonotype was observed at least ten times. The V gene is TRBV29-1, the J gene TRBJ2-7; D is possibly TRBD2 (5 bases). The CDR3 totals 12 residues. Deletions cut 4 bases from V and 6 bases from J, with 13 bases between. In germline, CDR1 is SQVTM, CDR2 ANQGSEA. The CDR3 region has the DNA TGCAGCGTTGGTGGACTCCCTGGCGAGCAGTACTTC. Translated: CSVGGLPGEQYF.

This clonotype came up many times. The J gene is TRBJ1-3, the V gene TRBV7-2; D unclear. The CDR3 extends over 15 amino acids. Trimming took off 1 base at V and 0 bases at J, with 7 bases between the two ends. The germline CDR1 and CDR2 sequences are SGHTA and FQGNSA. The CDR3 reads CASSLDPGSGNTIYF. In DNA, the CDR3 is TGTGCCAGCAGCTTAGATCCGGGCTCTGGAAACACCATATATTTT.

This clonotype was observed many times. The chain carries TRBV28 and TRBJ1-2; tentatively, D is TRBD1 (6 bases). CDR1 MDHEN and CDR2 SYDVKM come from the germline V gene. This CDR3 is 13 amino acids long. Trimming removed 1 base at V and 6 bases at J, with 9 bases between. The CDR3: CASSLSGADGYTF. The DNA for the CDR3 is TGTGCCAGCAGTTTATCAGGGGCGGATGGCTACACCTTC.

This clonotype was seen at least ten times. The rearrangement joins TRBV10-3 to TRBJ1-1, with D tentatively TRBD1 (6 bases). Germline CDR1 reads ENHRY; CDR2 reads SYGVKD. The CDR3 is 14 residues long. Trimming left V 8 bases short and J 1 base short, with 14 bases between. CDR3: CAIGSGGANTEAFF. The DNA for the CDR3 is TGTGCCATCGGTTCGGGGGGGGCGAACACTGAAGCTTTCTTT.

This clonotype was counted ten times or more. The CDR3 here is CASTLPPSWRGRTDTQYF. The DNA of the CDR3 is TGTGCCAGCACCTTGCCCCCCTCTTGGCGGGGCCGCACAGATACGCAGTATTTT. The V call is TRBV12-3 or TRBV12-4, the J call TRBJ2-3, with a tentative D call TRBD2 (6 bases). The length of the CDR3 is 18 residues. The V end lost 7 bases, the J end lost 1 base, and 24 bases lay between the germline ends.

In this sample, this clonotype turned up many times. The chain links TRBV6-5 to TRBJ2-2, with D possibly TRBD2 on 6 matching bases. This CDR3 has 16 residues. Trimming shortened V by 4 bases and J by 4 bases, and 16 bases separated the two germline ends. CDR1 MNHEY and CDR2 SVGAGI come from the germline V gene. The CDR3 nucleotides read TGTGCCAGCAGTTCCTTTCTAGCGTTAGTCACCGGGGAGCTGTTTTTT. It codes for CASSSFLALVTGELFF.

This clonotype has at least ten counts. CDR3 protein: CASSPDGLAGGNEQFF. CDR3 DNA: TGTGCCAGCTCACCCGATGGACTAGCGGGGGGGAATGAGCAGTTCTTC. This chain uses TRBV18 with TRBJ2-1; TRBD2 matches 15 bases. The CDR3 runs 16 residues. CDR1 is KGHSH and CDR2 is LQKENI in the germline V gene. V dropped 3 bases and J dropped 7; count of bases not matched to a gene: 4.

This clonotype was detected many times. The chain recombines TRBV5-4 with TRBJ1-1; D is unclear. In germline, CDR1 is SGHNT, CDR2 YYREEE (reference sequence). V was cut by 7 bases and J by 5 bases, with 15 bases left in between. This CDR3 contains 13 residues. The CDR3 is CASPTIGKTEAFF. DNA of the CDR3: TGTGCCAGCCCCACTATTGGCAAGACTGAAGCTTTCTTT.

This clonotype was found many times. The rearrangement uses TRBV20-1 and TRBJ2-7; 8 nucleotides align to TRBD1. Germline trimming cut 3 bases from V and 2 bases from J; bases unmatched to any gene: 0. CDR3 length equals 12 residues. Per the germline V gene, CDR1 is DFQATT and CDR2 is SNEGSKA (reference sequence). CDR3: CSARDRAYEQYF. The CDR3 DNA sequence: TGCAGTGCTAGGGACAGGGCCTACGAGCAGTACTTC.

This clonotype showed up many times. V is TRBV20-1 and J is TRBJ2-7; TRBD1 agrees at 11 bases. V gave up 5 bases and J gave up 2 bases; unmatched junction bases: 5. Germline V gene data show CDR1 as DFQATT and CDR2 as SNEGSKA (reference sequence). The length of the CDR3 is 14 residues. The CDR3 spells CSAHGQGAAYEQYF. The CDR3 nucleotides are TGCAGTGCTCACGGACAGGGGGCTGCCTACGAGCAGTACTTC.